The rows below give T cell receptor beta chains drawn from one sample of a study of blood T cell repertoires in COVID-19. Assay used: immunoSEQ multiplex PCR; TCRdb lists only in-frame clones, some missing. The table includes 250,000 to 300,000 clones, 80% to 85% detected once. The material sequenced was PBMCs or T cells enriched from blood (not recorded which). The source is a man aged 35-49 years who had been exposed to COVID-19. CDR3s include the opening cysteine and the closing phenylalanine or tryptophan. A D gene is named only where the DNA matches it firmly. The size field is filled for only some rows; it gives once, few, many or a size class.

j_call: TRBJ2-5
clone_size: -
v_call: TRBV7-3
d_call: TRBD1
cdr3_aa: CASSRSGQEETQYF
cdr3_nt: TGTGCCAGCAGCCGATCTGGACAGGAGGAGACCCAGTACTTC

j_call: TRBJ2-3
clone_size: -
v_call: TRBV29-1
d_call: TRBD2
cdr3_aa: CSVVGLAVGDTQYF
cdr3_nt: TGCAGCGTTGTAGGCCTAGCGGTCGGAGATACGCAGTATTTT

j_call: TRBJ1-6
clone_size: few
v_call: TRBV5-1
d_call: TRBD1
cdr3_aa: CASSWGDRASPLHF
cdr3_nt: TGCGCCAGCAGCTGGGGGGACAGAGCTTCACCCCTCCACTTT

j_call: TRBJ2-3
clone_size: -
v_call: TRBV7-6
d_call: TRBD1
cdr3_aa: CATQLRPGQGADTQYF
cdr3_nt: TGTGCCACCCAACTGAGACCGGGACAGGGTGCAGATACGCAGTATTTT

j_call: TRBJ2-5
clone_size: -
v_call: TRBV19
d_call: -
cdr3_aa: CASSPRTFQETQYF
cdr3_nt: TGTGCCAGTAGTCCCAGGACATTCCAAGAGACCCAGTACTTC

j_call: TRBJ2-7
clone_size: -
v_call: TRBV10-3
d_call: -
cdr3_aa: CAISGNAGEQYF
cdr3_nt: TGTGCCATCAGTGGTAATGCGGGCGAGCAGTACTTC

j_call: TRBJ2-7
clone_size: -
v_call: TRBV7-3
d_call: -
cdr3_aa: CASSPDTSYEQYF
cdr3_nt: TGTGCCAGCAGCCCTGACACATCCTACGAGCAGTACTTC

j_call: TRBJ2-1
clone_size: few
v_call: TRBV27
d_call: -
cdr3_aa: CASSPSGVENWEFSYNEQFF
cdr3_nt: TGTGCCAGCAGTCCTTCGGGTGTGGAGAACTGGGAGTTCTCCTACAATGAGCAGTTCTTC

j_call: TRBJ1-3
clone_size: few
v_call: TRBV3-1/TRBV3-2
d_call: -
cdr3_aa: CASSPRGGVNTIYF
cdr3_nt: TGTGCCAGCAGCCCCCGGGGTGGGGTGAACACCATATATTTT

j_call: TRBJ1-4
clone_size: -
v_call: TRBV18
d_call: -
cdr3_aa: CASSPRTNEKLFF
cdr3_nt: TGTGCCAGCTCGCCTAGGACTAATGAAAAACTGTTTTTT

j_call: TRBJ2-2
clone_size: -
v_call: TRBV11-3
d_call: -
cdr3_aa: CASSLGRESTGELFF
cdr3_nt: TGTGCCAGCAGCTTAGGGAGGGAGAGCACCGGGGAGCTGTTTTTT

j_call: TRBJ1-5
clone_size: -
v_call: TRBV7-9
d_call: -
cdr3_aa: CASSHPGGNQPQHF
cdr3_nt: TGTGCCAGCAGCCACCCGGGGGGCAATCAGCCCCAGCATTTT

j_call: TRBJ1-1
clone_size: -
v_call: TRBV14
d_call: -
cdr3_aa: CASSERWQNTEAFF
cdr3_nt: TGTGCCAGCAGCGAGCGGTGGCAGAACACTGAAGCTTTCTTT

j_call: TRBJ2-3
clone_size: once
v_call: TRBV2
d_call: -
cdr3_aa: CARGGPRTDTQYF
cdr3_nt: TGTGCCAGGGGGGGGCCACGCACAGATACGCAGTATTTT

j_call: TRBJ2-7
clone_size: -
v_call: TRBV28
d_call: TRBD2
cdr3_aa: CASSFSPRLAGAYEQYF
cdr3_nt: TGTGCCAGCAGTTTTTCCCCTCGACTAGCGGGAGCCTACGAGCAGTACTTC

j_call: TRBJ2-1
clone_size: once
v_call: TRBV25-1
d_call: TRBD2
cdr3_aa: CASTLAGNQFF
cdr3_nt: TGTGCCAGCACTTTAGCGGGAAACCAGTTCTTC

j_call: TRBJ1-2
clone_size: -
v_call: TRBV29-1
d_call: -
cdr3_aa: CSASGDYGYTF
cdr3_nt: TGCAGCGCCTCAGGGGACTATGGCTACACCTTC

j_call: TRBJ1-1
clone_size: -
v_call: TRBV5-1
d_call: -
cdr3_aa: CASSLTGQNTEAFF
cdr3_nt: TGCGCCAGCAGCTTGACAGGGCAGAACACTGAAGCTTTCTTT

j_call: TRBJ1-5
clone_size: -
v_call: TRBV5-3
d_call: -
cdr3_aa: CARSLVEYREGGNQPQHF
cdr3_nt: TGTGCCAGAAGCTTGGTGGAATACAGGGAAGGAGGCAATCAGCCCCAGCATTTT

j_call: TRBJ1-2
clone_size: -
v_call: TRBV6-4
d_call: TRBD1
cdr3_aa: CASHPTGGNYGYTF
cdr3_nt: TGTGCCAGCCACCCGACAGGGGGGAACTATGGCTACACCTTC

j_call: TRBJ2-7
clone_size: -
v_call: TRBV6-1
d_call: -
cdr3_aa: CASSEAGFTNYEQYF
cdr3_nt: TGTGCCAGCAGTGAGGCGGGATTCACCAACTACGAGCAGTACTTC

j_call: TRBJ1-4
clone_size: -
v_call: TRBV5-1
d_call: -
cdr3_aa: CASSLFSGVNEKLFF
cdr3_nt: TGCGCCAGCAGCTTATTCTCCGGAGTAAATGAAAAACTGTTTTTT

j_call: TRBJ1-6
clone_size: -
v_call: TRBV2
d_call: -
cdr3_aa: CASSEGTPGRLHF
cdr3_nt: TGTGCCAGCAGTGAAGGGACACCCGGGCGTCTCCACTTT

j_call: TRBJ1-4
clone_size: -
v_call: TRBV11-3
d_call: -
cdr3_aa: CASSLDAGGVKLFF
cdr3_nt: TGTGCCAGCAGCTTAGACGCAGGTGGCGTAAAACTGTTTTTT

j_call: TRBJ2-7
clone_size: few
v_call: TRBV6-5
d_call: -
cdr3_aa: CASSQSGGATYEQYF
cdr3_nt: TGTGCCAGCAGTCAGAGTGGGGGGGCTACCTACGAGCAGTACTTC

j_call: TRBJ1-4
clone_size: -
v_call: TRBV11-2
d_call: -
cdr3_aa: CASSLVLVATNEKLFF
cdr3_nt: TGTGCCAGCAGCTTAGTACTAGTTGCAACTAATGAAAAACTGTTTTTT

j_call: TRBJ1-1
clone_size: -
v_call: TRBV27
d_call: -
cdr3_aa: CASTPTRGGNTEAFF
cdr3_nt: TGTGCCAGCACCCCGACGAGAGGGGGAAACACTGAAGCTTTCTTT

j_call: TRBJ2-3
clone_size: -
v_call: TRBV5-4
d_call: -
cdr3_aa: CASSLAGQTPSTDTQYF
cdr3_nt: TGTGCCAGCAGCTTGGCAGGTCAAACACCCAGCACAGATACGCAGTATTTT

j_call: TRBJ1-3
clone_size: -
v_call: TRBV7-6
d_call: -
cdr3_aa: CASSLERGSGNTIYF
cdr3_nt: TGTGCCAGCAGCTTAGAGCGGGGGTCTGGAAACACCATATATTTT

j_call: TRBJ1-5
clone_size: -
v_call: TRBV5-6
d_call: -
cdr3_aa: CASSLRPGHEIGQPQHF
cdr3_nt: TGTGCCAGCAGCTTGAGACCGGGACACGAGATCGGTCAGCCCCAGCATTTT

j_call: TRBJ1-2
clone_size: -
v_call: TRBV5-5
d_call: -
cdr3_aa: CASSLGLPGGYTF
cdr3_nt: TGTGCCAGCAGCTTGGGTTTGCCGGGGGGCTACACCTTC

j_call: TRBJ2-5
clone_size: -
v_call: TRBV13
d_call: -
cdr3_aa: CASSIYDRTQETQYF
cdr3_nt: TGTGCCAGCAGCATCTACGACAGAACACAAGAGACCCAGTACTTC

j_call: TRBJ1-6
clone_size: -
v_call: TRBV28
d_call: TRBD1
cdr3_aa: CASSGGGQGLDSPLHF
cdr3_nt: TGTGCCAGCAGTGGGGGGGGACAGGGGCTGGATTCACCCCTCCACTTT

j_call: TRBJ2-2
clone_size: once
v_call: TRBV7-9
d_call: -
cdr3_aa: CASSLVADSGELFF
cdr3_nt: TGTGCCAGCAGCTTAGTGGCAGATTCCGGGGAGCTGTTTTTT

j_call: TRBJ2-7
clone_size: -
v_call: TRBV18
d_call: -
cdr3_aa: CASSEGGTVYEQYF
cdr3_nt: TGTGCCAGCTCCGAGGGCGGGACTGTCTACGAGCAGTACTTC

j_call: TRBJ2-1
clone_size: -
v_call: TRBV7-3
d_call: TRBD2
cdr3_aa: CASSLFRALAGDLSTNEQFF
cdr3_nt: TGTGCCAGCAGCTTATTCCGAGCGCTAGCGGGAGATCTCAGCACCAATGAGCAGTTCTTC